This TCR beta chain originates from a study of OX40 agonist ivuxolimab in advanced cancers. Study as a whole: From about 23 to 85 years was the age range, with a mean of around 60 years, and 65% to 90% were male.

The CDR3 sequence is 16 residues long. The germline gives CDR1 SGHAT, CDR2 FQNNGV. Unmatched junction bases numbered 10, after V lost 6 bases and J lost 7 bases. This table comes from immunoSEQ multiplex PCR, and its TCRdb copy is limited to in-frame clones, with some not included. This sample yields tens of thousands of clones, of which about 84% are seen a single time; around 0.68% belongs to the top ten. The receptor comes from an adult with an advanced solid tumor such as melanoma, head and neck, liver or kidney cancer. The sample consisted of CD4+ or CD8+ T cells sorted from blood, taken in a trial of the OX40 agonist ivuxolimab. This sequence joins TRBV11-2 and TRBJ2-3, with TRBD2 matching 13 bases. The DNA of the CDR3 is TGTGCCAGCAGTCCAATCAGACTAGCGGGGGGTCATACGCAGTATTTT. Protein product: CASSPIRLAGGHTQYF.